The entry below describes one TCR beta chain. Its antigen is not known. The data belong to a study of vaccination and CD4 T cells after COVID-19. Specified treatment: 10-day PBMC culture with coronavirus spike peptide pools or control peptides (ViraFEST assay). This CDR3 spans 15 amino acids. Looked up from germline, CDR1 is SGHDN and CDR2 is FVKESK. The germline V and J ends were trimmed by 8 bases and 3 bases, with 18 bases remaining between them. With the Oncomine TCR Beta short-read assay, DNA from cultured CD4+ T cells was sequenced. From CD4+ T cells that had been cultured, genomic DNA was extracted. TCRdb recomputed calls from the PCR reads with MiXCR, one row per CDR3 protein. The profile shows just under 10,000 distinct CDR3 sequences, 51% of them singletons.

This receptor was identified in a human donor who had recovered from COVID-19. The specimen sequenced was CD4+ T cells from blood, cultured in vitro. The chain is built from TRBV14 and TRBJ2-3; perhaps TRBD2 as D (6 bases). CDR3: CASSSGGVKTDTQYF. The CDR3 DNA follows: TGTGCCAGCTCCTCGGGCGGGGTTAAGACAGATACGCAGTATTTT.